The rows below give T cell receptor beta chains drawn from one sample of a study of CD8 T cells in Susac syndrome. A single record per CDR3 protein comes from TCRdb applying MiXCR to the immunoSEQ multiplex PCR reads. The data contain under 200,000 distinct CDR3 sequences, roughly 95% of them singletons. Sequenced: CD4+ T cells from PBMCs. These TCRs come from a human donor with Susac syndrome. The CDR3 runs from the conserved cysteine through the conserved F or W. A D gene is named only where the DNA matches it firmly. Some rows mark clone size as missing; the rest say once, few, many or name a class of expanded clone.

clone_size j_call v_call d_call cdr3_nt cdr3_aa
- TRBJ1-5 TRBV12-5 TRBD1 TGTGCTAGTGGATTGGACAGGGATGCGGTTTATCAGCCCCAGCATTTT CASGLDRDAVYQPQHF
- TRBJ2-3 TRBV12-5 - TGTGCTAGTGGTTTGGTAAATCCCAGTCCGACAGATACGCAGTATTTT CASGLVNPSPTDTQYF
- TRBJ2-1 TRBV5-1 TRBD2 TGCGCCAGCAGCTTGGAACTAGCGGGGGGAGGGGAGCAGTTCTTC CASSLELAGGGEQFF
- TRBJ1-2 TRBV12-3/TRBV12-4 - TGTGCCAGCAGTGGGACAATCCCCTCCTATGGCTACACCTTC CASSGTIPSYGYTF
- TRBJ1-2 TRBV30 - TGTGCCTGGAGTGCCGCAAACTATGGCTACACCTTC CAWSAANYGYTF
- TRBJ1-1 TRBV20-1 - TGCAGTGCTAGGGTTAGCAGTCTCAGTGAAGCTTTCTTT CSARVSSLSEAFF
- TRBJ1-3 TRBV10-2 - TGCGCCAGCATGGTTGCTTCTGGAAACACCATATATTTT CASMVASGNTIYF
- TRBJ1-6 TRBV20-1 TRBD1 TGCAGTGCTAGACGACAGGGGGCGGATAATTCACCCCTCCACTTT CSARRQGADNSPLHF
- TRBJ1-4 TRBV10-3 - TGTGCCATCAGTGTCGAGCCCGGTGAAAAACTGTTTTTT CAISVEPGEKLFF
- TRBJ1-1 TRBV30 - TGTGCCTGGAGTGAACAGATGAACACTGAAGCTTTCTTT CAWSEQMNTEAFF
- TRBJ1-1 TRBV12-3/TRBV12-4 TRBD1 TGTGCCAGCAGCGACGCGGACAGGGGGGTTTTATTCACTGAAGCTTTCTTT CASSDADRGVLFTEAFF
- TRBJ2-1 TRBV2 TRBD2 TGTGCCAGCGCGGTGGCCAGGGAGCGGGGTAACTACAATGAGCAGTTCTTC CASAVARERGNYNEQFF
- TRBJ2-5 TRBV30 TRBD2 TGTGCCTTGGGGCTGACTAGCGGGGGGGCGGTGACCCAGTACTTC CALGLTSGGAVTQYF
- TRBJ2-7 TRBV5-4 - TGTGCCAGCAGCCTTGGAGGTACTTACGAGCAGTACTTC CASSLGGTYEQYF
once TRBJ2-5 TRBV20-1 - TGCAGTGCTAGAGCGATTAGTGTGGAGACCCAGTACTTC CSARAISVETQYF
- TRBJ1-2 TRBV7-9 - TGTGCCAGCAGCTTACGATCGGGGGCCGACCGCTTCGGCTACACCTTC CASSLRSGADRFGYTF
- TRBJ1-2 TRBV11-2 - TGTGCCAGCAGCTTATTGGTGGACGCCCGGGGCTACACCTTC CASSLLVDARGYTF
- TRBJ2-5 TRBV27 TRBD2 TGTGCCAGCAGTTTATCGCGGCTAGCGGGGGGAATCGTAGAGACCCAGTACTTC CASSLSRLAGGIVETQYF
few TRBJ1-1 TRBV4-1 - TGCGCCAGCAGCCAAGCCAGGGCTGGCACTGAAGCTTTCTTT CASSQARAGTEAFF
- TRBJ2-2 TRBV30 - TGTGCCCAGGGAAACGGTCGTTCCACCGGGGAGCTGTTTTTT CAQGNGRSTGELFF
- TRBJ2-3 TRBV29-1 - TGCAGCGTTGAAAGCGCGGACACAGATACGCAGTATTTT CSVESADTDTQYF
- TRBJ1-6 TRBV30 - TGTGCCTCGGGAACCAGCTCCTATAATTCACCCCTCCACTTT CASGTSSYNSPLHF
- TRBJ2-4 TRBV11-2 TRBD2 TGTGCCAGCAGCTTTTCTCGGAGGGTTGCGGGGGGGCCGGCCAAAAACATTCAGTACTTC CASSFSRRVAGGPAKNIQYF
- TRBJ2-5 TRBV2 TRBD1 TGTGCCAGCAGCGGACAGGCAAGGGAGACCCAGTACTTC CASSGQARETQYF
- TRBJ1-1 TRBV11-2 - TGTGCCAGCAGCTTAGGTATCGGGATGAACACTGAAGCTTTCTTT CASSLGIGMNTEAFF
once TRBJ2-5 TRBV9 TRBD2 TGTGCCAGCAGCGATTTAGCGGGGGAAGAGACCCAGTACTTC CASSDLAGEETQYF
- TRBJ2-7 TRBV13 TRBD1 TGTGCCAGCAGCCCGACAGGGGACTACGAGCAGTACTTC CASSPTGDYEQYF
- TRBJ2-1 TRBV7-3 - TGTGCTTTGGGGGCTTCTAGGACTGGGAGTTACAATGAGCAGTTCTTC CALGASRTGSYNEQFF
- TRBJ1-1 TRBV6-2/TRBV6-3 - TGTGCCAGCAGTTACTCCGGGGGAGTTGAAGCTTTCTTT CASSYSGGVEAFF
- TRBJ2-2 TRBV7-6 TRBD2 TGTGCCAGCAGCCCCCGGACTAGCGGGGGGGCCGGGGAGCTGTTTTTT CASSPRTSGGAGELFF
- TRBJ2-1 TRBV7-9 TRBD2 TGTGCCAGCAGCTTAGGTGTAGCGGGGGTTCATGAGCAGTTCTTC CASSLGVAGVHEQFF
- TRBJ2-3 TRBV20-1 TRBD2 TGCAGTGCTAGGGGACTAGGAGGGCCAGATACGCAGTATTTT CSARGLGGPDTQYF
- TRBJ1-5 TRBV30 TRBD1 TGTGCCTGTACGACAGGGAACGGCCAGCCCCAGCATTTT CACTTGNGQPQHF
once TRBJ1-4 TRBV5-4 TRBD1 TGTGCCAGCAGCTCCGAGGGACAGCCTAGGGAAAAACTGTTTTTT CASSSEGQPREKLFF
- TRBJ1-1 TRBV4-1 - TGCGCCAGCAGCCGGCACGGGGAGGGCACTGAAGCTTTCTTT CASSRHGEGTEAFF
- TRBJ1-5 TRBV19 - TGTGCCAGTAGTATCCGGAACAGGGAGGGCAATCAGCCCCAGCATTTT CASSIRNREGNQPQHF
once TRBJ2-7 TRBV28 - TGTGCCAGCACTTCCCTAGGGATCTCCTACGAGCAGTACTTC CASTSLGISYEQYF
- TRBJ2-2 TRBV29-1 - TGCAGCGCGACAGGGACCAGGGGAGCGGGGCGGATGAACACCGGGGAGCTGTTTTTT CSATGTRGAGRMNTGELFF
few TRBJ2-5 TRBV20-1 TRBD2 TGCAGTGCTAGTGGCGGGGGAGAGACCCAGTACTTC CSASGGGETQYF
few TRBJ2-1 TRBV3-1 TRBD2 TGTGCCAGCTCGCTAGCGGGGGGGCCCAATGAGCAGTTCTTC CASSLAGGPNEQFF
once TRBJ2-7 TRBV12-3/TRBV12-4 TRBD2 TGTGCCAGCTACCCTAGCGGGGGGTACGAGCAGTACTTC CASYPSGGYEQYF
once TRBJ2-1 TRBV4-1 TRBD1 TGCGCCAGCAGCCAGGTGACAGGGGTTAGTGAGCAGTTCTTC CASSQVTGVSEQFF
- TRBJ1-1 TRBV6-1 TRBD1 TGTGCCAGCAGTTCTGTGACAGGGTCCACTGAAGCTTTCTTT CASSSVTGSTEAFF
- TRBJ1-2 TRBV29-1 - TGCAGCGTTGACGGGGAATCGAATACCTTC CSVDGESNTF
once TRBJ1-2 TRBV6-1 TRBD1 TGTGCCAGCACCCCGACAGGGTATGGCTACACCTTC CASTPTGYGYTF
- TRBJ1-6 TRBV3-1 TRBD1 TGTGCCAGCCGGGGACAGGGCTATTCACCCCTCCACTTT CASRGQGYSPLHF
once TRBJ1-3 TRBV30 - TGTGCCTGGAAGGGTGGGAAAACAGGGATCTCTGGAAACACCATATATTTT CAWKGGKTGISGNTIYF
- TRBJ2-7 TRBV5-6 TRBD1 TGTGCCAGCAGCCTACCCCGACAGGGCCACGAGCAGTACTTC CASSLPRQGHEQYF
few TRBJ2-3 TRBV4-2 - TGTGCCAGCAGCCAAGTACAGAAAACTGGGCAGGACACGCAGTATTTT CASSQVQKTGQDTQYF
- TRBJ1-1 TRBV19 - TGTGCCAGTAGTGAACGACGGACGATGAACACTGAAGCTTTCTTT CASSERRTMNTEAFF